Sequencing of this T cell receptor (beta chain) was carried out in a study of T cells after yellow fever vaccination. Germline-derived CDR1 and CDR2 are SGHRS and YFSETQ. Trimming took off 4 bases at V and 2 bases at J, with 15 bases between the two ends. The CDR3 is 15 amino acids. This clonotype was observed a handful of times. The antigen is unknown. Study-wide results and caveats: Within FACS-sorted repertoires, abundant clonotypes contaminating from the bulk population could be present.

TCRdb re-called the 5' RACE reads through MiXCR, storing one row per CDR3 protein. The sample consists of fewer than 450,000 distinct CDR3 sequences, roughly 8% of them appearing once. This chain joins TRBV5-1 and TRBJ2-5, with TRBD1 as a possible D gene (5 bases). The sample in question was PBMCs, obtained about 49 days after the first yellow fever vaccination. The receptor was derived from a young man who received the YFV17D yellow fever vaccine. The CDR3 DNA reads TGCGCCAGCAGCCCAGGACAAAGATCACAAGAGACCCAGTACTTC. Protein: CASSPGQRSQETQYF.